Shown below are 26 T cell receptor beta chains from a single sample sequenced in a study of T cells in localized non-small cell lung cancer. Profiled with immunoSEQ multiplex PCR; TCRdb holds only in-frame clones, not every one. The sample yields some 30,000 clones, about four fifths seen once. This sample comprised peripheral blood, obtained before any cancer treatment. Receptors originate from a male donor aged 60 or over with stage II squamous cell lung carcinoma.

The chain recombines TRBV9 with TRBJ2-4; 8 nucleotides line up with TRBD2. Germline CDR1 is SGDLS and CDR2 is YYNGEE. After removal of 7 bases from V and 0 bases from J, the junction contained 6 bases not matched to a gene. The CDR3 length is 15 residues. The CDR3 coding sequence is TGTGCCAGCGCCGAGGCGGGAGGAGCCAAAAACATTCAGTACTTC. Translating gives CASAEAGGAKNIQYF.

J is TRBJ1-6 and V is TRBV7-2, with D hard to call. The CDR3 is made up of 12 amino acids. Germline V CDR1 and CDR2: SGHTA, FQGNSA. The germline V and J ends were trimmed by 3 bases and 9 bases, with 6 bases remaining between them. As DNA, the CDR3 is TGTGCCAGCAGCTTTGATATTTCACCCCTCCACTTT. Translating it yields CASSFDISPLHF.

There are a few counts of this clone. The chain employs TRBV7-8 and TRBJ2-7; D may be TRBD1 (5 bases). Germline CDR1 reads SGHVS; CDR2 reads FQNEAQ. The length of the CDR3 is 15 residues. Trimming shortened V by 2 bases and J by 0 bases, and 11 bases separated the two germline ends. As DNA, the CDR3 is TGTGCCAGCAGCTTACTCGCAGACAGCTCCTACGAGCAGTACTTC. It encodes CASSLLADSSYEQYF.

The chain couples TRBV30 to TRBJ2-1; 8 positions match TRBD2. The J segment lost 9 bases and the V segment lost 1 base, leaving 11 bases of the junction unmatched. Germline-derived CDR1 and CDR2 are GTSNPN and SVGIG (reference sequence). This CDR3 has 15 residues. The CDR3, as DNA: TGTGCCTGGAGTGGAGGCGGGAGGAATTCGCGTGAGCAGTTCTTC. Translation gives CAWSGGGRNSREQFF.

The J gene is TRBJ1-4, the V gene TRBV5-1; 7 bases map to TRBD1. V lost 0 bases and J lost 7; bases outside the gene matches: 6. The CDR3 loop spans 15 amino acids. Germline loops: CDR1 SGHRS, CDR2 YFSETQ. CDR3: CASSLEGALSEKLFF. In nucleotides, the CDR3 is TGCGCCAGCAGCTTGGAGGGGGCTCTGAGTGAAAAACTGTTTTTT.

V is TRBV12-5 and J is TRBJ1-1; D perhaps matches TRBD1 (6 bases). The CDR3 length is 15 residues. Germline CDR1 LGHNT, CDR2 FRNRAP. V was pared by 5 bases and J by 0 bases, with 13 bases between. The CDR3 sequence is CASGPPRGMNTEAFF. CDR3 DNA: TGTGCTAGTGGTCCCCCAAGGGGGATGAACACTGAAGCTTTCTTT.

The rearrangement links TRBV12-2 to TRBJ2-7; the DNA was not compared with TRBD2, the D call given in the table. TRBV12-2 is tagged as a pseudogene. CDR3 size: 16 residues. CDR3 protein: CASRLDHSGLDYEQYF. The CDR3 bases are TGTGCAAGTCGCTTAGATCACTCCGGACTAGACTACGAGCAGTACTTC.

CDR3 sequence: CATSRRGRGSNQPQHF. CDR3 coding DNA: TGTGCCACCAGCAGGAGGGGGCGGGGCAGCAATCAGCCCCAGCATTTT. This chain uses TRBV15 with TRBJ1-5, with TRBD1 matching 7 bases. The CDR3 is 16 residues long. Per the germline V gene, CDR1 is LNHNV and CDR2 is YYDKDF (reference sequence). V dropped 3 bases and J dropped 1; count of bases not matched to a gene: 6.

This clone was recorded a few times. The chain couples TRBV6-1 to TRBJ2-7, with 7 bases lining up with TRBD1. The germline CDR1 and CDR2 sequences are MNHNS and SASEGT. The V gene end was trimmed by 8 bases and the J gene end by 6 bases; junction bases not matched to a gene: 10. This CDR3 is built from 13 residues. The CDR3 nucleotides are TGTGCCAGCTCCGAGACAGGGATGAGCGAGCAGTACTTC. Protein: CASSETGMSEQYF.

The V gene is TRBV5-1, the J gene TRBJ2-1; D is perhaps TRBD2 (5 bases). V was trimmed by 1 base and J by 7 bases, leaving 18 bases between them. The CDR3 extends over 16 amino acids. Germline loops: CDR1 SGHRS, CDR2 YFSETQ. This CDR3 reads CASSLLPAGSGNEQFF. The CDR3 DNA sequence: TGCGCCAGCAGCTTGCTCCCTGCCGGGTCGGGGAATGAGCAGTTCTTC.

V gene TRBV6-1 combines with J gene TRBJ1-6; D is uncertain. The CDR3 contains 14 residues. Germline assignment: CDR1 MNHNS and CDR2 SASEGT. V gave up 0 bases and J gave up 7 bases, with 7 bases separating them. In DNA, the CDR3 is TGTGCCAGCAGTGAAGCGAACAGAAATTCACCCCTCCACTTT. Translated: CASSEANRNSPLHF.

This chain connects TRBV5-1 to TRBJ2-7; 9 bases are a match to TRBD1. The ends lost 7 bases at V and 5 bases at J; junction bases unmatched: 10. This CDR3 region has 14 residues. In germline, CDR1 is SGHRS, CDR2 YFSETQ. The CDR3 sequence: CASASGTGSHEQYF. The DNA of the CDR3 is TGCGCCAGCGCCAGCGGGACAGGGTCCCACGAGCAGTACTTC. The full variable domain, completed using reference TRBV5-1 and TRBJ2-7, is KAGVTQTPRYLIKTRGQQVTLSCSPISGHRSVSWYQQTPGQGLQFLFEYFSETQRNKGNFPGRFSGRQFSNSRSEMNVSTLELGDSALYLCASASGTGSHEQYFGPGTRLTVT.

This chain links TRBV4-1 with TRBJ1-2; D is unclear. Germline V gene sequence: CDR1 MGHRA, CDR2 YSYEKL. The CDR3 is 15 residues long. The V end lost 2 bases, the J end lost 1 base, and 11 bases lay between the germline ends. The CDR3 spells CASSQTFTDNYGYTF. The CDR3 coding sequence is TGCGCCAGCAGCCAAACTTTCACGGATAACTATGGCTACACCTTC.

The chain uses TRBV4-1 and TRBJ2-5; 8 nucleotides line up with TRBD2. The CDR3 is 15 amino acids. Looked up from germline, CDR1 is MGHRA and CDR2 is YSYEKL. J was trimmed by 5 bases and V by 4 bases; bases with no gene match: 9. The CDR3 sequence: CASSRSYIAGETQYF. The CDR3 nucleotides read TGCGCCAGCAGCCGATCCTATATAGCGGGGGAGACCCAGTACTTC.

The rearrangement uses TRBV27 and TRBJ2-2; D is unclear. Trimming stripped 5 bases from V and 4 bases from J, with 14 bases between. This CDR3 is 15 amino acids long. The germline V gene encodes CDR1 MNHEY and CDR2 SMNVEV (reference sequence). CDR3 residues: CASSGTAGPTGELFF. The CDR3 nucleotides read TGTGCCAGCAGTGGTACCGCCGGGCCCACCGGGGAGCTGTTTTTT.

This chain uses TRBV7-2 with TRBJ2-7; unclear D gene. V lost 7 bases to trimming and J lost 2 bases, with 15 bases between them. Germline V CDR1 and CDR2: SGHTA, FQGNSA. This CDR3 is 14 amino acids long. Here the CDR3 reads CASTNNLIAYEQYF. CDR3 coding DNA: TGTGCCAGCACCAATAATCTGATTGCCTACGAGCAGTACTTC.

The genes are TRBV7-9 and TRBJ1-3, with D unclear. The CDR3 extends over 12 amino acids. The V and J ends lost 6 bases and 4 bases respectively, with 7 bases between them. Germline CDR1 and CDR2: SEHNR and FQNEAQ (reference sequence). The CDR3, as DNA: TGTGCCAGCAGTTACCTCGGAAACACCATATATTTT. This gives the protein CASSYLGNTIYF.

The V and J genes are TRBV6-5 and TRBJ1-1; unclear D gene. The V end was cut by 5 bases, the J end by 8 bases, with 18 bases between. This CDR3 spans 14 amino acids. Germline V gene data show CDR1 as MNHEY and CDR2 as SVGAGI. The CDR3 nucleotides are TGTGCCAGCAGTGAACGGGCGGTGACACCCGAAGCTTTCTTT. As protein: CASSERAVTPEAFF.

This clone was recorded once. CDR3 bases: TGTGCCAGCAGCGTGAGCAGATCGAACACCGGGGAGCTGTTTTTT. Amino acid sequence: CASSVSRSNTGELFF. This chain joins TRBV5-4 and TRBJ2-2; D is uncertain. CDR3 length equals 15 residues. The germline V gene has CDR1 SGHNT and CDR2 YYREEE (reference sequence). Trimming removed 4 bases at V and 0 bases at J, with 10 bases between.

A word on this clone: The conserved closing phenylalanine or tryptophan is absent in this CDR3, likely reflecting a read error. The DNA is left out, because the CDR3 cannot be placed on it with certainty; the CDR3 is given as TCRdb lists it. This CDR3 is CAISGQGLNWGPQL. The V gene is TRBV10-3, the J gene TRBJ1-2; the table assigns TRBD1, which was not confirmed against the DNA. The CDR3 sequence runs 14 residues, both termini included. The V gene's germline CDR1 is ENHRY and CDR2 SYGVKD.

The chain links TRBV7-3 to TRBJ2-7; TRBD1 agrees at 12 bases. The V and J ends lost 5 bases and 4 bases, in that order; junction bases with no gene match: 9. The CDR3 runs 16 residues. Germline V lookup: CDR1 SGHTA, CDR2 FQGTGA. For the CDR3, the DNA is TGTGCCAGCAGCCGGGGTCGGGGACAGGGGGCGTACGAGCAGTACTTC. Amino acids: CASSRGRGQGAYEQYF.

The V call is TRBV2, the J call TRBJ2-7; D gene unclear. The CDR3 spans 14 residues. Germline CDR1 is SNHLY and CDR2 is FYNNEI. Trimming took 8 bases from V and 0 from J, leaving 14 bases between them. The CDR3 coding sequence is TGTGCCAGCCCTCAAACCCCTAGCTCCTACGAGCAGTACTTC. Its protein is CASPQTPSSYEQYF.

CDR3: CASRDTSGANVLTF. The CDR3 DNA is TGTGCCAGCAGGGACACGTCTGGGGCCAACGTCCTGACTTTC. V is TRBV28 and J is TRBJ2-6, with D possibly matching TRBD1 (5 bases). Germline V gene sequence: CDR1 MDHEN, CDR2 SYDVKM. The V gene lost 6 bases and the J gene lost 1 base, with 7 bases spanning the gap. The CDR3 runs to 14 residues.

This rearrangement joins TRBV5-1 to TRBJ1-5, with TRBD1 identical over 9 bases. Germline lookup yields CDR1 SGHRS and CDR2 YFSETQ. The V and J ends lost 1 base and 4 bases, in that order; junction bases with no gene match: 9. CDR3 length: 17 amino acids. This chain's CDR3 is CASSLPATGGSNQPQHF. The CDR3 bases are TGCGCCAGCAGCTTGCCCGCGACAGGGGGTTCAAATCAGCCCCAGCATTTT.

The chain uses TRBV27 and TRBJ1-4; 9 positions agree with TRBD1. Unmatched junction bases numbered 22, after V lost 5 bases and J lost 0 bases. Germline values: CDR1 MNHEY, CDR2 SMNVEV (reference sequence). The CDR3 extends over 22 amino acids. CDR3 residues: CASSPTAPTGGRGLPTNEKLFF. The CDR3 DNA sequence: TGTGCCAGCAGTCCGACCGCACCCACAGGGGGCAGGGGGCTCCCAACTAATGAAAAACTGTTTTTT.

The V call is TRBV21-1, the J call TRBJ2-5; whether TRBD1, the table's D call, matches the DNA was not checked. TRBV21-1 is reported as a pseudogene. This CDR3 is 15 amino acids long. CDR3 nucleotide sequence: TGTGCCAGCACCCTGGGACAGGGGGCGAGAGAGACCCAGTACTTC. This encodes CASTLGQGARETQYF.